These T cell receptor beta chains were read from a single sample in a study of early T cells in non-severe SARS-CoV-2 infection. TCRdb called the 5' RACE reads again in MiXCR, with one record for every CDR3 protein. The repertoire holds some 48,000 distinct CDR3 sequences, with approximately 7.6% as singletons. Sequenced material: whole blood. These receptors were collected from an adult who was a healthcare worker with PCR-confirmed SARS-CoV-2 infection or an uninfected control (not recorded which). Both conserved end residues are part of each CDR3. D genes are given only for firm matches. Rows may omit the clone size; those that give it use once, few, many or a size class.

TRBV5-1	NA	NA	TRBJ1-3	CASSHLGQGNTIYF	TGCGCCAGCAGCCACCTTGGACAGGGAAACACCATATATTTT
TRBV18	NA	many	TRBJ1-1	CASSPFWESAEAFF	TGTGCCAGCTCACCTTTTTGGGAATCGGCTGAAGCTTTCTTT
TRBV19	TRBD1	few	TRBJ2-7	CASSIGTGASYEQYF	TGTGCCAGTAGTATAGGAACAGGGGCCTCCTACGAGCAGTACTTC
TRBV3-1	NA	few	TRBJ1-2	CASSDKQQEHYGYTF	TGTGCCAGCAGCGACAAACAGCAGGAACACTATGGCTACACCTTC
TRBV7-9	NA	many	TRBJ2-7	CASSLGGTYEQYF	TGTGCCAGCAGCTTAGGAGGAACCTACGAGCAGTACTTC
TRBV11-3	TRBD1	few	TRBJ1-6	CASSSRRTGGESPLHF	TGTGCCAGCAGCTCAAGGAGAACAGGGGGAGAATCACCCCTCCACTTT
TRBV28	NA	many	TRBJ1-1	CASSLNQGRITEAFF	TGTGCCAGCAGTTTAAATCAGGGTCGGATAACTGAAGCTTTCTTT
TRBV24-1	NA	many	TRBJ1-5	CATSDPRDGNQPQHF	TGTGCCACCAGTGATCCACGGGACGGCAATCAGCCCCAGCATTTT
TRBV12-3/TRBV12-4	NA	many	TRBJ1-1	CASSLRTENTEAFF	TGTGCCAGCAGTTTGAGGACAGAGAACACTGAAGCTTTCTTT
TRBV3-1	TRBD1	NA	TRBJ2-7	CASKAGTGATEQYF	TGTGCCAGCAAAGCCGGGACAGGGGCTACGGAGCAGTACTTC
TRBV27	TRBD1	medium-sized	TRBJ1-1	CASKGQGGETEAFF	TGTGCCAGCAAGGGACAGGGAGGTGAGACTGAAGCTTTCTTT
TRBV12-3/TRBV12-4	NA	few	TRBJ2-7	CASSYDNYYEQYF	TGTGCCAGCAGCTATGACAATTATTACGAGCAGTACTTC
TRBV3-1	NA	few	TRBJ2-4	CASSQEGELVGIQYF	TGTGCCAGCAGCCAAGAAGGTGAATTGGTTGGCATTCAGTACTTC
TRBV6-2/TRBV6-3	TRBD1	many	TRBJ2-3	CASSAYRDRGKDTQYF	TGTGCCAGCAGTGCATACCGGGACAGGGGAAAAGATACGCAGTATTTT
TRBV28	NA	NA	TRBJ2-7	CASRSESYEQYF	TGTGCCAGCAGGTCAGAGTCCTACGAGCAGTACTTC
TRBV7-3	NA	many	TRBJ1-6	CASSFGDNSPLHF	TGTGCCAGCAGCTTTGGCGATAATTCACCCCTCCACTTT
TRBV28	NA	few	TRBJ2-7	CASSPSRGARNEQYF	TGTGCCAGCAGTCCCTCCAGGGGGGCGAGAAACGAGCAGTACTTC
TRBV20-1	NA	few	TRBJ1-5	CSASLNNQPQHF	TGCAGTGCTAGCTTAAACAATCAGCCCCAGCATTTT
TRBV18	NA	NA	TRBJ2-1	CASSSWDEQFF	TGTGCCAGCTCGTCGTGGGATGAGCAGTTCTTC
TRBV3-1	NA	medium-sized	TRBJ1-1	CASSQGGNTEAFF	TGTGCCAGCAGCCAAGGCGGGAACACTGAAGCTTTCTTT
TRBV9	NA	few	TRBJ2-4	CASSPLQGSKNIQYF	TGTGCCAGCAGCCCCCTCCAGGGATCCAAAAACATTCAGTACTTC
TRBV10-1	NA	few	TRBJ2-2	CASSERAGELFF	TGCGCCAGCAGTGAGAGGGCAGGGGAGCTGTTTTTT
TRBV28	NA	many	TRBJ1-5	CASSVRSGYGNQPQHF	TGTGCCAGCAGTGTCCGTTCCGGTTACGGCAATCAGCCCCAGCATTTT
TRBV28	TRBD2	few	TRBJ2-7	CASSLSGGGVLSEQYF	TGTGCCAGCAGTTTATCCGGCGGGGGGGTGCTCTCCGAGCAGTACTTC
TRBV3-1	NA	NA	TRBJ2-7	CASSQGARSSSYEQYF	TGTGCCAGCAGCCAAGGCGCCAGGTCGAGCTCCTACGAGCAGTACTTC
TRBV5-4	TRBD1	NA	TRBJ1-1	CASSLDRGQGEAFF	TGTGCCAGCAGCCTCGACAGGGGGCAGGGTGAAGCTTTCTTT
TRBV6-4	NA	many	TRBJ1-5	CATDQPQHF	TGTGCCACTGATCAGCCCCAGCATTTT
TRBV7-9	TRBD1	many	TRBJ1-3	CASSLGARGRESGNTIYF	TGTGCCAGCAGCTTAGGAGCTAGGGGGCGCGAGTCTGGAAACACCATATATTTT
TRBV12-3/TRBV12-4	NA	NA	TRBJ1-1	CASSPSLGNTEAFF	TGTGCCAGCAGCCCCTCGCTGGGGAACACTGAAGCTTTCTTT
TRBV11-2	NA	many	TRBJ2-7	CASSFDTIYEQYF	TGTGCCAGCAGCTTCGACACAATTTACGAGCAGTACTTC
TRBV29-1	NA	NA	TRBJ1-2	CSAEEDTWNFDGYTF	TGCAGCGCGGAGGAGGACACCTGGAATTTTGACGGCTACACCTTC
TRBV18	NA	NA	TRBJ1-1	CASSPLREKAFF	TGTGCCAGCTCACCACTGCGGGAGAAAGCTTTCTTT
TRBV16	TRBD1	many	TRBJ1-6	CASSSDRAYNSPLHF	TGTGCCAGCAGCTCGGACAGGGCCTATAATTCACCCCTCCACTTT
TRBV19	NA	few	TRBJ1-2	CASSRQNNYGYTF	TGTGCCAGTAGTCGACAGAATAACTATGGCTACACCTTC
TRBV11-3	NA	NA	TRBJ1-1	CASSPRGEAEAFF	TGTGCCAGCAGCCCCCGGGGGGAGGCTGAAGCTTTCTTT
TRBV13	TRBD2	NA	TRBJ2-1	CASSLTSGGEGEQFF	TGTGCCAGCAGCTTGACTAGCGGGGGGGAAGGTGAGCAGTTCTTC
TRBV29-1	NA	NA	TRBJ2-2	CSARGSGELFF	TGCAGCGCACGGGGGTCAGGGGAGCTGTTTTTT
TRBV6-4	NA	many	TRBJ2-2	CAGLIGAGELFF	TGTGCAGGCCTGATAGGGGCCGGGGAGCTGTTTTTT
TRBV10-3	NA	few	TRBJ2-7	CAISGRDGLSYEQYF	TGTGCCATCAGTGGCCGGGACGGCCTCTCCTACGAGCAGTACTTC
TRBV30	NA	many	TRBJ1-3	CAWGIAGNTIYF	TGTGCCTGGGGGATCGCTGGAAACACCATATATTTT
TRBV5-1	TRBD2	many	TRBJ2-2	CASSSLVVHSSGLGTGELFF	TGCGCCAGCAGCTCTCTCGTCGTACATTCTAGCGGCCTGGGGACCGGGGAGCTGTTTTTT
TRBV3-1	NA	many	TRBJ2-3	CASSQQGRTTDTQYF	TGTGCCAGCAGCCAACAAGGACGGACCACAGATACGCAGTATTTT
TRBV5-6	TRBD1	many	TRBJ1-2	CASSWDRSNYGYTF	TGTGCCAGCAGCTGGGACAGATCTAACTATGGCTACACCTTC
TRBV19	TRBD2	few	TRBJ2-7	CASGTGLTYEQYF	TGTGCCAGCGGAACGGGACTAACGTACGAGCAGTACTTC
TRBV24-1	NA	few	TRBJ2-3	CATSDWGSTDTQYF	TGTGCCACCAGTGATTGGGGAAGCACAGATACGCAGTATTTT